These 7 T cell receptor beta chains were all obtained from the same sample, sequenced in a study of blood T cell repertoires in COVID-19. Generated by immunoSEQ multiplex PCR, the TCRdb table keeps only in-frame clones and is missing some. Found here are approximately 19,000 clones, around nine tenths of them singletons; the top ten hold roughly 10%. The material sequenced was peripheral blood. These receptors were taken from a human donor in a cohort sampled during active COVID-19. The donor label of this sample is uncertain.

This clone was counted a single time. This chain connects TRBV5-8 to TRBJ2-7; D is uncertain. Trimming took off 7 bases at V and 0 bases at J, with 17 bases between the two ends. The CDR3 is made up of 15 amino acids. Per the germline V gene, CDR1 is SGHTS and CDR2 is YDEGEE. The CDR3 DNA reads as TGTGCCAGCCGCCTCCTCCTATCAAGCTCCTACGAGCAGTACTTC. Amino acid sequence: CASRLLLSSSYEQYF.

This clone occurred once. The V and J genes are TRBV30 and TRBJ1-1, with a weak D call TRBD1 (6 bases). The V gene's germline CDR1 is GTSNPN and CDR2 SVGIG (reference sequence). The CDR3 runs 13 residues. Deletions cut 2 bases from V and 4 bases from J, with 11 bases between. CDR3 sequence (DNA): TGTGCCTGGAGTACAGGGTGGGGCACTGAAGCTTTCTTT. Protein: CAWSTGWGTEAFF.

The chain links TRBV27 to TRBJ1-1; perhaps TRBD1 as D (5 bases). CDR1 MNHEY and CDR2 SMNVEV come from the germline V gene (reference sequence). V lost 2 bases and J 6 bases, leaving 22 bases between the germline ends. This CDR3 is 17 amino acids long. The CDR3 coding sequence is TGTGCCAGCAGTTTAGCGGCAGGGCGCGTCATAACGGCTGAAGCTTTCTTT. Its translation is CASSLAAGRVITAEAFF.

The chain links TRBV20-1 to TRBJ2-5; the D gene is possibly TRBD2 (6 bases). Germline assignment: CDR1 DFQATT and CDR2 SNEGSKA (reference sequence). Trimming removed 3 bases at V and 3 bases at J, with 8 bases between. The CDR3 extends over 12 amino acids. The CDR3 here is CSASTSKETQYF. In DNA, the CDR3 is TGCAGTGCTAGTACTAGCAAAGAGACCCAGTACTTC.

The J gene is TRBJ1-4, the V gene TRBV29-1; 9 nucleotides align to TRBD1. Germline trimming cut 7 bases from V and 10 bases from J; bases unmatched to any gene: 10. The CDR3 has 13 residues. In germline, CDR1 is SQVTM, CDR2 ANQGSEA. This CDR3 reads CSAQQGAGGKLFF. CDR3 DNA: TGCAGCGCGCAACAGGGGGCGGGTGGAAAACTGTTTTTT. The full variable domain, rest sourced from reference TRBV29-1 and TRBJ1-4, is SAVISQKPSRDICQRGTSLTIQCQVDSQVTMMFWYRQQPGQSLTLIATANQGSEATYESGFVIDKFPISRPNLTFSTLTVSNMSPEDSSIYLCSAQQGAGGKLFFGSGTQLSVL.

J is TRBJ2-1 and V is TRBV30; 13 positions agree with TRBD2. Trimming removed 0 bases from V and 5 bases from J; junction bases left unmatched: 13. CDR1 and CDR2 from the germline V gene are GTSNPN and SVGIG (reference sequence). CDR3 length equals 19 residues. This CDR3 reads CAWSVPGLAGQRAHNEQFF. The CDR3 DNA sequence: TGTGCCTGGAGTGTCCCGGGACTAGCGGGACAGAGGGCCCACAATGAGCAGTTCTTC.

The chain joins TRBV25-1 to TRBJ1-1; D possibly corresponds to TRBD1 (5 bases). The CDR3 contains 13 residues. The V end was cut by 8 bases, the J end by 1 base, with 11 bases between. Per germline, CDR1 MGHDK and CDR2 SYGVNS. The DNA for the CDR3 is TGTGCCAGCCAAGCCAGGGAGAACACTGAAGCTTTCTTT. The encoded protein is CASQARENTEAFF. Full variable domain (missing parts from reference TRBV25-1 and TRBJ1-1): EADIYQTPRYLVIGTGKKITLECSQTMGHDKMYWYQQDPGMELHLIHYSYGVNSTEKGDLSSESTVSRIRTEHFPLTLESARPSHTSQYLCASQARENTEAFFGQGTRLTVV.